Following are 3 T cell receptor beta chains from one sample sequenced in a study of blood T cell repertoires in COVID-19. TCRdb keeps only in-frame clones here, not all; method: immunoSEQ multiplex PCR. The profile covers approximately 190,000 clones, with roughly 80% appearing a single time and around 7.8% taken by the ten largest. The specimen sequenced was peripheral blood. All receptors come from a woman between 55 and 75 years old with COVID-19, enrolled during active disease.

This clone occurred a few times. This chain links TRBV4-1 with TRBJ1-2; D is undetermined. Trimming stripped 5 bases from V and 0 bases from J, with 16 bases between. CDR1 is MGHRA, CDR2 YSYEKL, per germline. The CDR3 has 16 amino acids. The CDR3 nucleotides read TGCGCCAGCAGCTCCCGGGAAGGGCGAACTAACTATGGCTACACCTTC. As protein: CASSSREGRTNYGYTF.

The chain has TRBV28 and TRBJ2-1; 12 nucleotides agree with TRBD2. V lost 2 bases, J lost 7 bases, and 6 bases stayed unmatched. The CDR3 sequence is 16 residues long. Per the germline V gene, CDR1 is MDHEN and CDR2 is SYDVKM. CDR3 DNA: TGTGCCAGCAGTTTAATCTCAGGACTAGCGGGGAATGAGCAGTTCTTC. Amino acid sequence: CASSLISGLAGNEQFF.

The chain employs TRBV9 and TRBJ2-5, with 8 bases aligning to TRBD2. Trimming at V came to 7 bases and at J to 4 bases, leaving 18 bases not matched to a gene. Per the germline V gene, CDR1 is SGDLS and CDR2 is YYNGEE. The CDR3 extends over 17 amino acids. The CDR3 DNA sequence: TGTGCCAGCGCCCCCGGCATGCGGGAGGACGTCCGAGAGACCCAGTACTTC. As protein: CASAPGMREDVRETQYF.